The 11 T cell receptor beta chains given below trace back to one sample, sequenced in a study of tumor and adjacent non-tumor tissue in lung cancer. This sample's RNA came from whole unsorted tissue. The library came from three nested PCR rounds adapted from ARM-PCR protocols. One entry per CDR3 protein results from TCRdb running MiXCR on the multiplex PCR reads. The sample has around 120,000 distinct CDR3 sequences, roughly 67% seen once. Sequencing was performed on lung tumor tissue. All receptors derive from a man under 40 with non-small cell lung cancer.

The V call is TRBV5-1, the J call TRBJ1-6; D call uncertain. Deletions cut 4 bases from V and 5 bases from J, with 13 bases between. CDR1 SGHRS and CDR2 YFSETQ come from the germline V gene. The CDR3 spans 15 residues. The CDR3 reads CASSPSGRDNSPLHF. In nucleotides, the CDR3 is TGCGCCAGCAGCCCCTCCGGACGGGATAATTCACCCCTCCACTTT.

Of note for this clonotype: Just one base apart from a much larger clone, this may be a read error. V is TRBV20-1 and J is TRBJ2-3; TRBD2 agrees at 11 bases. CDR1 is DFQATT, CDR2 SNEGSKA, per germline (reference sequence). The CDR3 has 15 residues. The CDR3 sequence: CSASGTSGYTDMQYF. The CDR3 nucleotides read TGCAGTGCTTCCGGGACTAGCGGTTACACAGATATGCAGTATTTT.

DNA of the CDR3: TGTGCCACCATATCCCCCTCGGAGGGCGTCGAGCAGTACTTC. Translating it yields CATISPSEGVEQYF. The chain is built from TRBV24-1 and TRBJ2-7; D possibly corresponds to TRBD2 (6 bases). The germline V gene encodes CDR1 KGHDR and CDR2 SFDVKD. With 8 bases removed from V and 6 bases from J, the gap between germline ends came to 19 bases. The CDR3 is 14 residues long.

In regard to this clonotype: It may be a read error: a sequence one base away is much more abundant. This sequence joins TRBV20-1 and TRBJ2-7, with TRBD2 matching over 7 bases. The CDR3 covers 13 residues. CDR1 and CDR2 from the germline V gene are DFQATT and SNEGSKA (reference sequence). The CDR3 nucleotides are TGCAGAGCTAGGGTGGGAGGGGCCTACGAGCAGTACTTC. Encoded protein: CRARVGGAYEQYF.

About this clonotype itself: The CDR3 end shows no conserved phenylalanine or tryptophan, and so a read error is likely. The CDR3 sequence: CANSLGGRGNEQFL. The CDR3 nucleotides read TGTGCCAACAGCTTAGGTGGGCGGGGCAATGAGCAGTTCCTC. V usage is TRBV11-2 and J usage is TRBJ2-1; TRBD2 might be the D (6 bases). Germline lookup yields CDR1 SGHAT and CDR2 FQNNGV. This CDR3 is built from 14 residues.

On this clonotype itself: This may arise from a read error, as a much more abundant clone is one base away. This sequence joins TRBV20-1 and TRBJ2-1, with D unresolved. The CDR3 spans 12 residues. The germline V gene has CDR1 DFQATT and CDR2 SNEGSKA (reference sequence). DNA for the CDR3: TGCAGTGCTAGAACCCGGCCTTTGGAGCACTTCTTC. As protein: CSARTRPLEHFF.

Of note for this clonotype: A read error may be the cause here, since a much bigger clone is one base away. The CDR3 spells CASCQPYGGGLTDTQYF. The CDR3 DNA is TGTGCCAGCTGCCAGCCCTACGGCGGGGGCCTGACAGATACGCAGTATTTT. The chain links TRBV11-2 to TRBJ2-3; D perhaps matches TRBD2 (7 bases). CDR1 SGHAT and CDR2 FQNNGV come from the germline V gene. CDR3 length equals 17 residues. Trimming shortened V by 8 bases and J by 3 bases, and 24 bases separated the two germline ends.

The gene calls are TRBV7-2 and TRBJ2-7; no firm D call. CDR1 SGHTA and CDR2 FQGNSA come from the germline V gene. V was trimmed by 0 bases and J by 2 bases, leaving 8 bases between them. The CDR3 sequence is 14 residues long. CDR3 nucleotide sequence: TGTACCAGCAGCTTAGCAGTCGCTGCCTACGAGCAGTACTTC. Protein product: CTSSLAVAAYEQYF. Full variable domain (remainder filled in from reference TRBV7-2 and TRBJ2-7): GAGVSQSPSNKVTEKGKDVELRCDPISGHTALYWYRQSLGQGLEFLIYFQGNSAPDKSGLPSDRFSAERTGGSVSTLTIQRTQQEDSAVYLCTSSLAVAAYEQYFGPGTRLTVT.

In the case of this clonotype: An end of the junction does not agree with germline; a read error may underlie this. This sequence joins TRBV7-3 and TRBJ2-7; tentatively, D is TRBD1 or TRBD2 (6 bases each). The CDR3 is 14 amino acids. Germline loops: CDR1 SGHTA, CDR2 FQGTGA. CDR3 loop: CASSLAGAGYKQYF. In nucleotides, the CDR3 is TGTGCCAGTAGCTTAGCAGGGGCGGGATACAAGCAGTACTTC.

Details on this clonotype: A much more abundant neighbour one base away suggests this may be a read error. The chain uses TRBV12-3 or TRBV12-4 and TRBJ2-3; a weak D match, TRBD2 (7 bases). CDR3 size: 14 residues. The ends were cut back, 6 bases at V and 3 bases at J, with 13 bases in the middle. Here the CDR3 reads CASRGASGTDTQYF. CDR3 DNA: TGTGCCAGCAGGGGGGCTAGCGGAACAGATACGCAGTATTTT.

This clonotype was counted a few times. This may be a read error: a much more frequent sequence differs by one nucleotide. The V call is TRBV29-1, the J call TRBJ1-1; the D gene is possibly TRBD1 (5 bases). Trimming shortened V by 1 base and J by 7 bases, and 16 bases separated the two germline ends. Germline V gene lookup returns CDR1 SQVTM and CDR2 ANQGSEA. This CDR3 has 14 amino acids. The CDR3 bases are TGCAGCGTTGAAGCCAGGGAACAGTCGGGTGAAGCTTTCTTT. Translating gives CSVEAREQSGEAFF.